Sequencing of this TCR beta chain was carried out in a study of beta chain features in type 1 diabetes. Study at large: Across the samples, 107,917,701 sorted cells were examined in total.

A remark on this clone: Its target is not known.

Since all of the isolated RNA was reverse transcribed, expressed TCRB transcripts were what got sequenced. TCRdb's copy holds only in-frame clones and misses some; the assay was immunoSEQ multiplex PCR. The sample carries about 210,000 clones, about 11% recorded once. Study-wide results and limits: A potential influence of HLA type upon TCRB rearrangement remained unresolved herein.

The CDR3 has 15 amino acids. The germline gives CDR1 SGHRS, CDR2 YFSETQ. V lost 3 bases to trimming and J lost 4 bases, with 17 bases between them. V gene TRBV5-1 combines with J gene TRBJ2-7; weak D call: TRBD2 (6 bases). This clonotype originated in a man aged 18-30 years in good health. Sequenced sample: central memory CD4+ T cells from blood. The CDR3 sequence is CASSSAPGESYEQYF. CDR3 nucleotide sequence: TGCGCCAGCAGCTCGGCCCCGGGAGAGTCTTACGAGCAGTACTTC.